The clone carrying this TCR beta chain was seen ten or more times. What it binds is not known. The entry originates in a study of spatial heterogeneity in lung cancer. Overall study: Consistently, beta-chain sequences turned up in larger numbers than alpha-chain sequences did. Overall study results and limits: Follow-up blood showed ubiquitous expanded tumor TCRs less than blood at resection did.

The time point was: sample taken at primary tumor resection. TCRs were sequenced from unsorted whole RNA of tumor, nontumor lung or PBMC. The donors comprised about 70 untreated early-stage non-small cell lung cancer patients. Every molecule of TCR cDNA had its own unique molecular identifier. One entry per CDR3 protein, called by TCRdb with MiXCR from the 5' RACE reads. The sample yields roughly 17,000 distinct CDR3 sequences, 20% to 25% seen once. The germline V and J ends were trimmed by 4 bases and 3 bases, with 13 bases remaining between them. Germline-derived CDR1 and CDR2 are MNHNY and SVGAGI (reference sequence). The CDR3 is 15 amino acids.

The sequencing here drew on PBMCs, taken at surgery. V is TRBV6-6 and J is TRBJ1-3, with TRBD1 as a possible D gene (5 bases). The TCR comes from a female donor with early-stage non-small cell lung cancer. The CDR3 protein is CASSLDQGDGNTIYF. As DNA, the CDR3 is TGTGCCAGCAGTTTGGATCAGGGAGATGGAAACACCATATATTTT.